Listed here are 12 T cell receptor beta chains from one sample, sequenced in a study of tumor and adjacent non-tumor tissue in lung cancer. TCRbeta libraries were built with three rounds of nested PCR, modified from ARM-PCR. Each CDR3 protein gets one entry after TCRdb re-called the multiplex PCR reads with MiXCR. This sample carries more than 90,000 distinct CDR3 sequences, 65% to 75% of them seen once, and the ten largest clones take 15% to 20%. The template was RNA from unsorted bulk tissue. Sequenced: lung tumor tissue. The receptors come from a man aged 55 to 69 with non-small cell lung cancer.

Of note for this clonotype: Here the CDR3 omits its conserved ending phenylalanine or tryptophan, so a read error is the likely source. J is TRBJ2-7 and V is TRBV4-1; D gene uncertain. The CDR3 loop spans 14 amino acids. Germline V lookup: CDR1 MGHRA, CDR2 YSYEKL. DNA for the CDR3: TGCGCCAGCAGCAAAGATAGTAAGCCCTACGAGCAGTACCTC. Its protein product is CASSKDSKPYEQYL.

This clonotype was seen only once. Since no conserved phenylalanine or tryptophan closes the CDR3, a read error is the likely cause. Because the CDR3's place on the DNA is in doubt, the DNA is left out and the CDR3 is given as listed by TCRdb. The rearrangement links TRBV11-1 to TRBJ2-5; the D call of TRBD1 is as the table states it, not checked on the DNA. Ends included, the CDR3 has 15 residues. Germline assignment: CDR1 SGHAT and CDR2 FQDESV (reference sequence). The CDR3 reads CASSFTTGSGETQYS.

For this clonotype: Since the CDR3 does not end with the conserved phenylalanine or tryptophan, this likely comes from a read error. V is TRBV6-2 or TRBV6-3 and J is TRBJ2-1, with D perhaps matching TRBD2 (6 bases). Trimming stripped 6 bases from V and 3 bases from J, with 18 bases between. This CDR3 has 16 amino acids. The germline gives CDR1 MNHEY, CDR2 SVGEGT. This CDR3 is CASRPFTSSIYNEQFL. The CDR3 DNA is TGTGCCAGCAGGCCGTTCACTAGCTCTATCTACAATGAGCAGTTCTTG.

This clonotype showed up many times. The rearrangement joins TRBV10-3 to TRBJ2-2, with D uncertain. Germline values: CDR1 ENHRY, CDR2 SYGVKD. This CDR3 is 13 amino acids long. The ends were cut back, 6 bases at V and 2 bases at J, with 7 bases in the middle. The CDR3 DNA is TGTGCCATCAGCCGTTCTAACACCGGGGAGCTGTTTTTT. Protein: CAISRSNTGELFF.

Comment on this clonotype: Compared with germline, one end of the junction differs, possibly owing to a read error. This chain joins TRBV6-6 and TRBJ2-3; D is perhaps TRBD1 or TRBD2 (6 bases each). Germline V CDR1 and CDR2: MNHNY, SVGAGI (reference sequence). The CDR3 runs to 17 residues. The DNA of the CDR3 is TGTGCCAGCAAATACGGGGAGGACAGTTTCTACACAGATACGCAGTATTTC. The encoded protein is CASKYGEDSFYTDTQYF.

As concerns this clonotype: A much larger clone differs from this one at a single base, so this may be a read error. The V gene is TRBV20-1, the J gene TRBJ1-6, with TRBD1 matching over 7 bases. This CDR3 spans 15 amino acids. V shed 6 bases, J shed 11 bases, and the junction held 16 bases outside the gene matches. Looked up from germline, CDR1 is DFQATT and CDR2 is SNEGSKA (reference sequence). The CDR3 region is CSAREGGRVNPPLHF. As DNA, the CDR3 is TGCAGTGCGCGGGAAGGGGGCCGCGTCAATCCACCCCTCCACTTT.

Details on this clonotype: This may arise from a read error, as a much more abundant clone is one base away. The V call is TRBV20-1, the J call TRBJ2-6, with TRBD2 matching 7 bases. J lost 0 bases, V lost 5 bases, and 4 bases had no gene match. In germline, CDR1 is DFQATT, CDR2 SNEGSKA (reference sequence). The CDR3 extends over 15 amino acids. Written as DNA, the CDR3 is TGCAGTGCTGTCCTAGCGGACTCTGGGGCCAACGTCCTGACTTTC. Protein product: CSAVLADSGANVLTF.

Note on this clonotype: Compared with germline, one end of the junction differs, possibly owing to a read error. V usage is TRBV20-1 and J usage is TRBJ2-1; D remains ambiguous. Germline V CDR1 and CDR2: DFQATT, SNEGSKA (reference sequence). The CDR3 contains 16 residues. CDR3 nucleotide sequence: TGCAGTGTTAGCTTCCCCGGCGCTAGGTCCCTCAATGAGCTGTTCTTC. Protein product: CSVSFPGARSLNELFF.

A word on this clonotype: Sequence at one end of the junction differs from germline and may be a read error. This CDR3 reads CVSVHGRTGANVLTF. CDR3 bases: TGTGTCAGCGTCCACGGACGGACTGGGGCCAACGTCCTGACTTTC. V usage is TRBV11-1 and J usage is TRBJ2-6; D is uncertain. This CDR3 spans 15 amino acids. CDR1 and CDR2 (germline): SGHAT, FQDESV (reference sequence).

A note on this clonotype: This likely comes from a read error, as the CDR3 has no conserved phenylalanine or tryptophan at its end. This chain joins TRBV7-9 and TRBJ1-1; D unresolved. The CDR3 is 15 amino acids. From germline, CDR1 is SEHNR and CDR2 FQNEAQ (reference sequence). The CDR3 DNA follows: TGTGCCATCAGCTTAGTGGTGCCGATGAACACTGAAGCTTTCTCT. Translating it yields CAISLVVPMNTEAFS.

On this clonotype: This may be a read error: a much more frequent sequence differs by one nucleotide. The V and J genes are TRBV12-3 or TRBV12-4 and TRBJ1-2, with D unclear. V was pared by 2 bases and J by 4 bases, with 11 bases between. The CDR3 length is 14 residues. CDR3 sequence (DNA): TGTGCCAGCAGTTTAAATGGTCGGGGCTATGGCTACACCTTC. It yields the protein CASSLNGRGYGYTF.

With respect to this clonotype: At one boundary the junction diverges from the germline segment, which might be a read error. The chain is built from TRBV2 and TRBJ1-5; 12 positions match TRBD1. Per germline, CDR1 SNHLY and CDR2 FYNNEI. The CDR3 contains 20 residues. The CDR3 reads CVSSDPHGTGGRLGNQPQHF. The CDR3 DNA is TGTGTCAGCAGTGATCCCCACGGGACAGGGGGCAGGTTAGGGAATCAGCCCCAGCATTTT.